This T cell receptor (beta chain) was captured by sequencing in a study of T cells in Graves' hyperthyroidism and ophthalmopathy. Amplified TCR beta CDR3 regions derived from RNA transcripts. During a first-round RT-PCR of the TCR CDR3, the HTBI primer set was used. TCRdb re-called the multiplex PCR reads through MiXCR, storing one row per CDR3 protein. The sample consists of 530,000 or so distinct CDR3 sequences, 17% of them appearing once. The table lists this clonotype with a count of one. The sequenced material came from blood. This clonotype was obtained from a woman aged 18-29 years with Graves' ophthalmopathy.

CDR3 sequence (DNA): TGTGCCAGCAGTGACCTCGTACAGGGGGCGAGGGAGCAGTACTTC. This sequence encodes CASSDLVQGAREQYF. The rearrangement joins TRBV25-1 to TRBJ2-7, with 9 bases identical to TRBD1. From germline, CDR1 is MGHDK and CDR2 SYGVNS. Trimming cost V 3 bases and J 7 bases; bases outside gene matches: 10. The CDR3 is 15 amino acids.